A single sample is the source of the 32 T cell receptor beta chains below, sequenced in a study of cytomegalovirus exposure and HLA in healthy donors. The data were produced by immunoSEQ multiplex PCR, yet TCRdb's version contains in-frame clones alone and is incomplete. The top ten hold 11% to 15% of the sample, which has hundreds of thousands of clones, around four fifths seen once. The sequencing sample was made of PBMCs. The receptors here all came from a woman aged 25 to 39 in good health and CMV-seropositive.

With regard to this clone: Distinct nucleotide sequences in the sample also encode this CDR3. CDR3 sequence: CSVEGRYGYTF. CDR3 DNA sequence: TGCAGCGTTGAAGGGCGCTATGGCTACACCTTC. The V and J genes are TRBV29-1 and TRBJ1-2; unclear D gene. Per the germline V gene, CDR1 is SQVTM and CDR2 is ANQGSEA. The CDR3 consists of 11 residues. Trimming shortened V by 1 base and J by 4 bases, and 4 bases separated the two germline ends.

The chain has TRBV6-1 and TRBJ1-1; weak D call: TRBD1 (5 bases). This CDR3 has 15 residues. V was clipped by 4 bases and J by 0 bases, with 12 bases between them. Germline V gene data show CDR1 as MNHNS and CDR2 as SASEGT. For the CDR3, the DNA is TGTGCCAGCAGTGTTGGCAGGGAGGTGAACACTGAAGCTTTCTTT. It is translated as CASSVGREVNTEAFF.

This rearrangement joins TRBV6-6 to TRBJ1-2, with D perhaps matching TRBD1 (6 bases). With 0 bases removed from V and 6 bases from J, the gap between germline ends came to 14 bases. CDR1 and CDR2 from the germline V gene are MNHNY and SVGAGI (reference sequence). This CDR3 contains 15 residues. CDR3 nucleotide sequence: TGTGCCAGCAGTTACTCGCGAGGGAGGGGGAATGGCTACACCTTC. Translating gives CASSYSRGRGNGYTF.

This chain connects TRBV11-2 to TRBJ2-1; no clear D. The CDR3 length is 14 residues. Trimming took 1 base from V and 8 from J, leaving 12 bases between them. CDR1 SGHAT and CDR2 FQNNGV come from the germline V gene. The CDR3 nucleotides read TGTGCCAGCAGCTTAGTCCGGGCCGCCGATGAGCAGTTCTTC. This sequence encodes CASSLVRAADEQFF.

About this clone: Other DNA sequences of this sample code for an identical CDR3. J is TRBJ1-1 and V is TRBV6-5, with TRBD1 identical over 8 bases. Trimming cost V 0 bases and J 2 bases; bases outside gene matches: 2. This CDR3 is built from 15 residues. Per the germline V gene, CDR1 is MNHEY and CDR2 is SVGAGI. CDR3 nucleotides: TGTGCCAGCAGTTACTCCGGGACAGGAAACACTGAAGCTTTCTTT. Its protein product is CASSYSGTGNTEAFF.

The chain combines TRBV5-5 with TRBJ1-2; no firm D call. CDR3 length: 14 residues. In germline, CDR1 is SGHKS, CDR2 YYEKEE (reference sequence). Trimming removed 0 bases at V and 1 base at J, with 7 bases between. The CDR3 bases are TGTGCCAGCAGCTTGGATCTGAGTAACTATGGCTACACCTTC. This codes for CASSLDLSNYGYTF.

The chain couples TRBV9 to TRBJ1-1; 7 positions match TRBD1. This CDR3 has 15 residues. CDR1 SGDLS and CDR2 YYNGEE come from the germline V gene. Trimming at V came to 4 bases and at J to 6 bases, leaving 12 bases not matched to a gene. As DNA, the CDR3 is TGTGCCAGCAGCCCCGGGACAGCCGAAAGGGCTGAAGCTTTCTTT. Translating it yields CASSPGTAERAEAFF.

The chain links TRBV14 to TRBJ2-2; TRBD2 matches at 12 bases. With V trimmed by 1 base and J by 4 bases, 1 base remained unmatched. Germline loops: CDR1 SGHDN, CDR2 FVKESK. The CDR3 loop spans 16 amino acids. CDR3 bases: TGTGCCAGCAGCCAAGTACTAGCGGGAGGCACCGGGGAGCTGTTTTTT. Translated, it gives CASSQVLAGGTGELFF. Drawing the rest from reference TRBV14 and TRBJ2-2, the complete variable domain is EAGVTQFPSHSVIEKGQTVTLRCDPISGHDNLYWYRRVMGKEIKFLLHFVKESKQDESGMPNNRFLAERTGGTYSTLKVQPAELEDSGVYFCASSQVLAGGTGELFFGEGSRLTVL.

J is TRBJ2-7 and V is TRBV11-2, with D tentatively TRBD1 (6 bases). CDR3 length: 13 amino acids. CDR1 SGHAT and CDR2 FQNNGV come from the germline V gene. V lost 5 bases to trimming and J lost 7 bases, with 15 bases between them. CDR3 sequence (DNA): TGTGCCAGCAGCCAAACAGGGATTACGGAGCAGTACTTC. It is translated as CASSQTGITEQYF.

The chain carries TRBV29-1 and TRBJ1-1; D uncertain. The CDR3 is 12 amino acids. CDR1 is SQVTM, CDR2 ANQGSEA, per germline. V lost 4 bases and J 5 bases, leaving 11 bases between the germline ends. The CDR3 bases are TGCAGCGTTGGAAGTCAGGAAACTGAAGCTTTCTTT. Protein product: CSVGSQETEAFF.

J is TRBJ2-3 and V is TRBV4-2, with 9 positions matching TRBD2. With V trimmed by 3 bases and J by 2 bases, 6 bases remained unmatched. The CDR3 consists of 16 residues. CDR1 and CDR2 (germline): LGHNA, YNFKEQ. Written as DNA, the CDR3 is TGTGCCAGCAGCCAGACTAGCGGAGACTTCACAGATACGCAGTATTTT. Translation: CASSQTSGDFTDTQYF.

The chain combines TRBV6-5 with TRBJ2-7, with D possibly being TRBD1 or TRBD2 (6 bases each). This CDR3 is 16 amino acids long. Per germline, CDR1 MNHEY and CDR2 SVGAGI. V was shortened by 0 bases and J by 2 bases, with 14 bases between the two germline ends. CDR3 DNA sequence: TGTGCCAGCAGTTACTCTTGGGGGGCCGAAACCTACGAGCAGTACTTC. Amino acid sequence: CASSYSWGAETYEQYF.

This chain joins TRBV4-1 and TRBJ1-1; 8 bases line up with TRBD1. V dropped 5 bases and J dropped 9; count of bases not matched to a gene: 5. Germline V gene sequence: CDR1 MGHRA, CDR2 YSYEKL. This CDR3 has 12 amino acids. As DNA, the CDR3 is TGCGCCAGCAGCTCCCGGACAGGGAAAGCTTTCTTT. This encodes CASSSRTGKAFF.

CDR3 in amino acids: CASSLKGASNQPQHF. The CDR3 DNA sequence: TGCGCCAGCAGCCTGAAGGGGGCTAGCAATCAGCCCCAGCATTTT. The chain has TRBV4-1 and TRBJ1-5, with TRBD1 matching over 7 bases. V was pared by 4 bases and J by 0 bases, with 3 bases of the junction left unmatched. The CDR3 loop spans 15 amino acids. In germline, CDR1 is MGHRA, CDR2 YSYEKL.

The chain joins TRBV5-1 to TRBJ1-1; D is possibly TRBD1 (5 bases). Deletions cut 2 bases from V and 1 base from J, with 12 bases between. Per germline, CDR1 SGHRS and CDR2 YFSETQ. The CDR3 has 15 residues. As DNA, the CDR3 is TGCGCCAGCAGCTTAGGGGTTTTGGGGAACACTGAAGCTTTCTTT. Translating gives CASSLGVLGNTEAFF. Based on the CDR3 plus reference TRBV5-1 and TRBJ1-1, the full variable domain is KAGVTQTPRYLIKTRGQQVTLSCSPISGHRSVSWYQQTPGQGLQFLFEYFSETQRNKGNFPGRFSGRQFSNSRSEMNVSTLELGDSALYLCASSLGVLGNTEAFFGQGTRLTVV.

CDR3 DNA: TGCAGCGTTGCCCAGGAGAACTATGGCTACACCTTC. It is translated as CSVAQENYGYTF. The chain joins TRBV29-1 to TRBJ1-2; no reliable D call. Trimming shortened V by 4 bases and J by 2 bases, and 8 bases separated the two germline ends. This CDR3 comprises 12 residues. Per the germline V gene, CDR1 is SQVTM and CDR2 is ANQGSEA.

This clone was counted a few times. DNA for the CDR3: TGCGCCAGCAGCCAAGATCGGGGGGCTGGAAACACCATATATTTT. This gives the protein CASSQDRGAGNTIYF. The chain is built from TRBV4-1 and TRBJ1-3, with D tentatively TRBD1 (5 bases). The V end lost 0 bases, the J end lost 2 bases, and 8 bases lay between the germline ends. Germline V gene sequence: CDR1 MGHRA, CDR2 YSYEKL. The CDR3 runs to 15 residues.

CDR3 region: CASTLVGDFAFF. As DNA, the CDR3 is TGTGCCAGCACCCTAGTTGGAGATTTTGCTTTCTTT. The V gene is TRBV13, the J gene TRBJ1-1; unclear D gene. Trimming cost V 7 bases and J 11 bases, with 17 bases left between them. This CDR3 region has 12 residues. The germline V gene has CDR1 PRHDT and CDR2 FYEKMQ (reference sequence).

V is TRBV13 and J is TRBJ2-4; 9 bases fit TRBD2. Germline loops: CDR1 PRHDT, CDR2 FYEKMQ (reference sequence). The CDR3 contains 15 residues. J was trimmed by 7 bases and V by 4 bases; bases with no gene match: 8. The CDR3 here is CASSSGTSRGNIQYF. CDR3 nucleotide sequence: TGTGCCAGCAGCTCAGGGACTAGCCGGGGCAACATTCAGTACTTC.

This clone was picked up a small number of times. The chain recombines TRBV27 with TRBJ2-7, with unresolved D. The V end was cut by 6 bases, the J end by 0 bases, with 12 bases between. Per germline, CDR1 MNHEY and CDR2 SMNVEV (reference sequence). The CDR3 runs 14 residues. The CDR3 spells CASSWVDRSYEQYF. The CDR3 DNA reads as TGTGCCAGCAGCTGGGTGGACCGCTCCTACGAGCAGTACTTC.

The chain couples TRBV27 to TRBJ1-5, with 9 bases fitting TRBD1. Germline V gene sequence: CDR1 MNHEY, CDR2 SMNVEV (reference sequence). This CDR3 has 21 amino acids. The V and J ends lost 2 bases and 3 bases, in that order; junction bases with no gene match: 20. For the CDR3, the DNA is TGTGCCAGCAGTTTACATTACGCGGGACAGGGCCTGCTCTACAACAATCAGCCCCAGCATTTT. Translated, it gives CASSLHYAGQGLLYNNQPQHF.

The CDR3 is CASSLGTTLDEQYF. The CDR3 nucleotides read TGTGCCAGCAGCTTAGGGACTACCTTGGACGAGCAGTACTTC. This chain connects TRBV11-2 to TRBJ2-7; D is possibly TRBD2 (6 bases). This CDR3 region has 14 residues. The germline gives CDR1 SGHAT, CDR2 FQNNGV. The germline V and J ends were trimmed by 1 base and 5 bases, with 12 bases remaining between them.

This clone was found a few times. The chain joins TRBV5-6 to TRBJ1-2, with D possibly being TRBD1 (5 bases). V lost 4 bases, J lost 8 bases, and 15 bases lay in between. The germline V gene encodes CDR1 SGHDT and CDR2 YYEEEE. CDR3 length: 13 residues. This CDR3 is CASSVRALVGYTF. The CDR3 DNA is TGTGCCAGCAGCGTCAGGGCCCTGGTCGGCTACACCTTC.

This clone was seen once. J is TRBJ1-1 and V is TRBV10-1, with D perhaps TRBD1 (6 bases). CDR3 length: 15 amino acids. CDR1 is WNHNN and CDR2 is SYGVQD in the germline V gene (reference sequence). The V end lost 0 bases, the J end lost 4 bases, and 12 bases lay between the germline ends. The CDR3 protein is CASSESRQGTTEAFF. The CDR3 DNA sequence: TGCGCCAGCAGTGAGTCCCGGCAGGGGACCACTGAAGCTTTCTTT.

The chain combines TRBV7-2 with TRBJ2-3; D may match TRBD1 or TRBD2 (5 bases each). The V end was cut by 7 bases, the J end by 5 bases, with 13 bases between. The germline V gene has CDR1 SGHTA and CDR2 FQGNSA. The CDR3 is 13 amino acids. CDR3 in amino acids: CASTPSGGDTQYF. For the CDR3, the DNA is TGTGCCAGCACCCCCTCTGGGGGAGATACGCAGTATTTT.

The chain joins TRBV29-1 to TRBJ1-1; TRBD1 matches at 7 bases. The germline CDR1 and CDR2 sequences are SQVTM and ANQGSEA. With 7 bases clipped from V and 6 bases from J, the junction kept 11 bases outside the gene matches. CDR3 length equals 13 residues. The CDR3 reads CSGTLRGAPEAFF. CDR3 bases: TGCAGCGGGACCCTCAGGGGGGCGCCTGAAGCTTTCTTT. The variable domain in full, with the rest retrieved from reference TRBV29-1 and TRBJ1-1, is SAVISQKPSRDICQRGTSLTIQCQVDSQVTMMFWYRQQPGQSLTLIATANQGSEATYESGFVIDKFPISRPNLTFSTLTVSNMSPEDSSIYLCSGTLRGAPEAFFGQGTRLTVV.

V and J are TRBV2 and TRBJ2-7; TRBD1 aligns across 7 bases. J was trimmed by 3 bases and V by 8 bases; bases with no gene match: 10. Germline CDR1 SNHLY, CDR2 FYNNEI. The CDR3 is 14 residues long. The CDR3 loop reads CASGTGTAYYEQYF. In DNA form, the CDR3 reads TGTGCCAGCGGAACCGGGACAGCATACTACGAGCAGTACTTC. Looking up the rest from reference TRBV2 and TRBJ2-7 gives the full variable domain: EPEVTQTPSHQVTQMGQEVILRCVPISNHLYFYWYRQILGQKVEFLVSFYNNEISEKSEIFDDQFSVERPDGSNFTLKIRSTKLEDSAMYFCASGTGTAYYEQYFGPGTRLTVT.

This clone showed up just once. The V call is TRBV7-2, the J call TRBJ1-2; D unresolved. This CDR3 region has 13 residues. Looked up from germline, CDR1 is SGHTA and CDR2 is FQGNSA. Deletions cut 5 bases from V and 4 bases from J, with 11 bases between. CDR3 in amino acids: CASSPGLIYGYTF. CDR3 nucleotides: TGTGCCAGCAGCCCCGGACTGATCTATGGCTACACCTTC.

This clone was detected only once. J is TRBJ1-2 and V is TRBV6-5, with D unclear. The CDR3 runs 15 residues. V dropped 2 bases and J dropped 8 bases, with 18 bases sitting between them. CDR1 is MNHEY and CDR2 is SVGAGI in the germline V gene. CDR3 sequence: CASSYGQAALGGYTF. DNA for the CDR3: TGTGCCAGCAGTTACGGCCAGGCGGCTTTAGGGGGCTACACCTTC.

V usage is TRBV7-3 and J usage is TRBJ2-1; D may be TRBD1 or TRBD2 (5 bases each). In germline, CDR1 is SGHTA, CDR2 FQGTGA. The CDR3 length is 13 residues. Trimming shortened V by 4 bases and J by 9 bases, and 13 bases separated the two germline ends. CDR3 amino acids: CASSSGLGGEQFF. The CDR3 nucleotides are TGTGCCAGCAGCTCCGGACTTGGGGGTGAGCAGTTCTTC.

Comments on this clone: Other DNA sequences within the sample encode an identical CDR3. This sequence joins TRBV30 and TRBJ1-1; D is unresolved. The V end was cut by 0 bases, the J end by 1 base, with 6 bases between. The CDR3 has 13 amino acids. Germline V gives CDR1 GTSNPN, CDR2 SVGIG (reference sequence). The CDR3 is CAWSVQGNTEAFF. The CDR3 bases are TGTGCCTGGAGTGTACAAGGGAACACTGAAGCTTTCTTT.

J is TRBJ2-3 and V is TRBV28, with D possibly being TRBD2 (6 bases). Trimming removed 10 bases at V and 5 bases at J, with 19 bases between. The CDR3 sequence is 14 residues long. Germline V CDR1 and CDR2: MDHEN, SYDVKM. DNA for the CDR3: TGTGCCACCGCGGGACCCTCGATTGGAGATACGCAGTATTTT. This encodes CATAGPSIGDTQYF. Full variable domain (remainder filled in from reference TRBV28 and TRBJ2-3): DVKVTQSSRYLVKRTGEKVFLECVQDMDHENMFWYRQDPGLGLRLIYFSYDVKMKEKGDIPEGYSVSREKKERFSLILESASTNQTSMYLCATAGPSIGDTQYFGPGTRLTVL.